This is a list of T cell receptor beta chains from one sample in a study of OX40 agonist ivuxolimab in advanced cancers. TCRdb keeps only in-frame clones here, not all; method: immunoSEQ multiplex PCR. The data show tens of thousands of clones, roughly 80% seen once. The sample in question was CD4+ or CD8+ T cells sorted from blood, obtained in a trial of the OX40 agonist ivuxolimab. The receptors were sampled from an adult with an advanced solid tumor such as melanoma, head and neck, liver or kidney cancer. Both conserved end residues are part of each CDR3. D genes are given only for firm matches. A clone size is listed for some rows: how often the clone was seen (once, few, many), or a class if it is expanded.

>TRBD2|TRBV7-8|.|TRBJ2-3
TGTGCCAGCAGCCCTCGGGCTACTAGCGGGAGGGCCCTAAACCCCCCAGATACGCAGTATTTT
CASSPRATSGRALNPPDTQYF
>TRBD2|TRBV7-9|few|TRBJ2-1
TGTGCCAGCAGCTTAAGTAGCGGGAGAAGGGAGCAGTTCTTC
CASSLSSGRREQFF
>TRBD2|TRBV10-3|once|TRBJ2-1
TGTGCCATCAGTGATGGGCGGGAGGAGCAGTTCTTC
CAISDGREEQFF
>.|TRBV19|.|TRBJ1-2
TGTGCCAGTAGTATCGGCGGCAGGGCGAACTATGGCTACACCTTC
CASSIGGRANYGYTF
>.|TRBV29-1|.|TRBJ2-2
TGCAGCGCAGGGCTTACCACCCTAATTAACACCGGGGAGCTGTTTTTT
CSAGLTTLINTGELFF
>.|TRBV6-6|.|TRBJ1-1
TGTGCCAGCAGTTCCGGGACTTACACTGAAGCTTTCTTT
CASSSGTYTEAFF
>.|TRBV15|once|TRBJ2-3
TGTGCCACCAGCACCCAAAGGGATACGCAGTATTTT
CATSTQRDTQYF
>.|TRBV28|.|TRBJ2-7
TGTGCCAGCAGCTCCCGTAGCGGCCCCTACGAGCAGTACTTC
CASSSRSGPYEQYF
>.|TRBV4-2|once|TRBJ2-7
TGTGCCAGCAGCCAAGAACGGCCCTCCTACGAGCAGTACTTC
CASSQERPSYEQYF
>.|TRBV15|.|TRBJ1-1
TGTGCCACCAGTCTGACAGGGAACACTGAAGCTTTCTTT
CATSLTGNTEAFF
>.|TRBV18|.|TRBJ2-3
TGTGCCAGCTCACCGGGGTCCCCTAGCACAGATACGCAGTATTTT
CASSPGSPSTDTQYF
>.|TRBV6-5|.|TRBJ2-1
TGTGCCAGCAGGCCGGGTACTGTCGTTGAGCAGTTCTTC
CASRPGTVVEQFF
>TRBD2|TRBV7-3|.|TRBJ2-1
TGTGCCAGCAGCTCCGGACTAGCGGGAGGCCAGTTCTTC
CASSSGLAGGQFF
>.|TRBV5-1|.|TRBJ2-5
TGCGCCAGCAGCTCCCGGGTAGGTCGACAAGAGACCCAGTACTTC
CASSSRVGRQETQYF
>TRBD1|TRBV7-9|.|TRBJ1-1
TGTGCCAGCAGGGACCGGGACAGGGGTGAAGCTTTCTTT
CASRDRDRGEAFF
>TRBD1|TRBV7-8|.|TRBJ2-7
TGTGCCAGCAGCTTGCGGCCCACTCAACAGGGGGCGCCTCGGGAGCAGTACTTC
CASSLRPTQQGAPREQYF
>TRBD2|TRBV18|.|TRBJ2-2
TGTGCCAGCTCACCACCCAGCGGGAGCCGCCCCGGGGAGCTGTTTTTT
CASSPPSGSRPGELFF
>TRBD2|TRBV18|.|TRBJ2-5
TGTGCCAGCTCATCCTTAAGAGCTACTAGCGGCCAAGAGACCCAGTACTTC
CASSSLRATSGQETQYF
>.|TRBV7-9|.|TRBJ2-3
TGTGCCAGCAGCTATTTAGGTCTTAGCACAGATACGCAGTATTTT
CASSYLGLSTDTQYF
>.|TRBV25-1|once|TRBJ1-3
TGTGCCAGCAGTGACCTCCAGGGGCTCTCTGGAAACACCATATATTTT
CASSDLQGLSGNTIYF
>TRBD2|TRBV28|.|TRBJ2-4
TGTGCCAGCAGTACGCGGGCTAGCGGAAACATTCAGTACTTC
CASSTRASGNIQYF
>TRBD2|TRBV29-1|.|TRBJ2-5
TGCAGCGCCCCGACTAGCGGGGCCCTCGAGACCCAGTACTTC
CSAPTSGALETQYF
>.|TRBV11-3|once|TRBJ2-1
TGTGCCAGCAGCTTAGATATTCACAAGCAGTTCTTC
CASSLDIHKQFF
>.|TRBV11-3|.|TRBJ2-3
TGTGCCACTCGCGGGGCATGGCCACTTAGCACAGATACGCAGTATTTT
CATRGAWPLSTDTQYF
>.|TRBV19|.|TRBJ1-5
TGTGCCAGTAGTCAGGGTTCAAGGGGCAATCAGCCCCAGCATTTT
CASSQGSRGNQPQHF
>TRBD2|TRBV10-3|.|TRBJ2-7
TGTGCCATCAGTGAGCTAGCGGGAGAAGAGCAGTACTTC
CAISELAGEEQYF
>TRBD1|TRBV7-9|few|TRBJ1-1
TGTGCCAGCGGCGGCGGACAGGGGGCCACTGAAGCTTTCTTT
CASGGGQGATEAFF
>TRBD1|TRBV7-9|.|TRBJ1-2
TGTGCCAGCAGCTTGGAAACGACAGGGGGCGGAAGCTATGGCTACACCTTC
CASSLETTGGGSYGYTF
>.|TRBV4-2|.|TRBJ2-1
TGTGCCAGCAGCCAAGATAGACAGCACAATGAGCAGTTCTTC
CASSQDRQHNEQFF
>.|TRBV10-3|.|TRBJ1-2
TGTGCCATCAGTGACCGCGGTCGAGGAGGCTACACCTTC
CAISDRGRGGYTF
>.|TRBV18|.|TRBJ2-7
TGTGCCAGCTCACCAATAGGGGCAGGGCGCGTTTCCTACGAGCAGTACTTC
CASSPIGAGRVSYEQYF
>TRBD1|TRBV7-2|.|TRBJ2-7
TGTGCCAGCAGCTCTCGGACAGGCATCTCCTACGAGCAGTACTTC
CASSSRTGISYEQYF